The source of this T cell receptor beta chain is a study of neurological immune-mediated disorders. General study results and limits: The greatest TCR clonal expansion occurred in HTLV-1-associated myelopathy and the least in multiple sclerosis, which fell below healthy controls.

Germline V gives CDR1 MNHEY, CDR2 SVGEGT. This CDR3 has 16 residues. The junction had 4 bases not matched to a gene; V was cut back by 0 bases and J by 6 bases. TCRdb ran MiXCR on the 5' RACE reads and lists one entry per CDR3 protein. The profile shows approximately 26,000 distinct CDR3 sequences, 2% to 2.5% of them singletons. The sample holds a few counts of this clonotype. The antigen is unknown. This clonotype was obtained from a woman between 45 and 60 years old with multiple sclerosis. Sequencing was done on a sample of PBMCs. The chain recombines TRBV6-2 or TRBV6-3 with TRBJ2-2, with 10 bases matching TRBD1. In DNA form, the CDR3 reads TGTGCCAGCAGTTACTCTGGGACAGGGGTAGCCGGGGAGCTGTTTTTT. This sequence encodes CASSYSGTGVAGELFF.